This T cell receptor beta chain was observed in a study of T-cell reconstitution after alpha-beta-depleted transplantation in children. The library targeted TCRbeta and was prepared with unique molecular identifiers. Each CDR3 protein is one row after TCRdb ran MiXCR on the PCR reads. The sample records some 490,000 distinct CDR3 sequences, 12% being singletons. V was trimmed by 6 bases and J by 0 bases, leaving 12 bases between them. The CDR3 runs to 15 residues. Germline CDR1 reads KGHDR; CDR2 reads SFDVKD. This sequence joins TRBV24-1 and TRBJ2-3; D perhaps matches TRBD1 (5 bases). Source: PBMCs from the stem cell graft donor, taken from the stem cell graft. This TCR came from a human donor who donated a stem cell graft to a child with combined immunodeficiency. The CDR3 reads CATSSWGASTDTQYF. The CDR3 nucleotides read TGTGCCACCAGTTCCTGGGGCGCAAGCACAGATACGCAGTATTTT.